One sample yielded the 17 T cell receptor beta chains listed below, sequenced in a study of blood T cell repertoires in COVID-19 (dated by TCRdb to 2019 to 2021). The library was prepared using the immunoSEQ multiplex PCR assay. TCRdb provides this immuneACCESS table in a form limited to in-frame rearrangements. Some clones are lacking; in checked studies, under half of them reflect an unresolved V gene, and why the rest are absent is not known. The sample data list 120,000 or so clones, and 70% to 90% of these were observed just once. Around 4.1% of the sample is taken by the ten largest. The sequenced material came from peripheral blood. These receptor sequences come from a woman aged 45-65 years with acute or convalescent COVID-19.

This chain uses TRBV6-1 with TRBJ2-7; TRBD1 is a possible D gene (6 bases). The length of the CDR3 is 17 residues. The germline V gene has CDR1 MNHNS and CDR2 SASEGT. Between the trimmed V and J ends, which lost 0 bases and 0 bases, there was a span of 15 bases. The CDR3 nucleotides read TGTGCCAGCAGTGAAGCGACGATAAGGGGGAGCTCCTACGAGCAGTACTTC. Translating it yields CASSEATIRGSSYEQYF.

The genes are TRBV7-5 and TRBJ2-3; whether TRBD2, the table's D call, matches the DNA was not checked. TRBV7-5 is annotated as a pseudogene. There are 16 residues in the CDR3. The CDR3 loop is CARSLRNSGRLDTQYF. The CDR3 coding sequence is TGTGCCAGAAGCTTACGTAATAGCGGGAGGTTGGATACGCAGTATTTT.

The chain has TRBV19 and TRBJ2-7; TRBD1 matches 12 bases. Germline-derived CDR1 and CDR2 are LNHDA and SQIVND (reference sequence). J lost 7 bases, V lost 5 bases, and 9 bases had no gene match. This CDR3 comprises 15 residues. Here the CDR3 DNA reads TGTGCCAGTAGTGCCGGGACAGGGGGCACTGGTGAGCAGTACTTC. This encodes CASSAGTGGTGEQYF.

The V and J genes are TRBV15 and TRBJ1-2; no clear D. CDR1 and CDR2 (germline): LNHNV, YYDKDF (reference sequence). The CDR3 spans 14 residues. V was clipped by 0 bases and J by 0 bases, with 5 bases between them. CDR3 amino acids: CATSREQTNYGYTF. The CDR3 DNA reads as TGTGCCACCAGCAGAGAACAGACTAACTATGGCTACACCTTC. Looking up the rest from reference TRBV15 and TRBJ1-2 gives the full variable domain: DAMVIQNPRYQVTQFGKPVTLSCSQTLNHNVMYWYQQKSSQAPKLLFHYYDKDFNNEADTPDNFQSRRPNTSFCFLDIRSPGLGDTAMYLCATSREQTNYGYTFGSGTRLTVV.

This sequence joins TRBV9 and TRBJ2-1; 11 bases map to TRBD2. V gave up 4 bases and J gave up 6 bases; unmatched junction bases: 6. Germline lookup yields CDR1 SGDLS and CDR2 YYNGEE. The CDR3 length is 15 residues. The CDR3 region is CASSISGGASNEQFF. In DNA, the CDR3 is TGTGCCAGCAGCATTAGCGGGGGGGCCTCCAATGAGCAGTTCTTC.

V and J are TRBV5-1 and TRBJ2-1; a weak D match, TRBD2 (8 bases). The V gene's germline CDR1 is SGHRS and CDR2 YFSETQ. With 6 bases removed from V and 9 bases from J, the gap between germline ends came to 16 bases. This CDR3 comprises 13 residues. The CDR3 nucleotides are TGCGCCAGCAAGCGGGAGTCAGGGGGTGAGCAGTTCTTC. Encoded protein: CASKRESGGEQFF.

V usage is TRBV6-2 or TRBV6-3 and J usage is TRBJ2-2, with 7 positions matching TRBD2. The CDR3 sequence is 16 residues long. The ends lost 2 bases at V and 4 bases at J; junction bases unmatched: 7. Germline V gives CDR1 MNHEY, CDR2 SVGEGT. For the CDR3, the DNA is TGTGCCAGCAGTTACCAAGCGGGAACCGTCACCGGGGAGCTGTTTTTT. It translates to CASSYQAGTVTGELFF.

The chain has TRBV15 and TRBJ2-2; 8 bases match TRBD2. V gave up 0 bases and J gave up 5 bases; unmatched junction bases: 8. This CDR3 region has 17 residues. Germline lookup yields CDR1 LNHNV and CDR2 YYDKDF (reference sequence). The CDR3 here is CATSRDLMRGETGELFF. The CDR3 DNA sequence: TGTGCCACCAGCAGAGATTTGATGCGGGGGGAAACCGGGGAGCTGTTTTTT.

V is TRBV19 and J is TRBJ2-7, with 8 bases identical to TRBD2. After removal of 1 base from V and 0 bases from J, the junction contained 5 bases not matched to a gene. This CDR3 is 16 amino acids long. Germline V gives CDR1 LNHDA, CDR2 SQIVND (reference sequence). CDR3 residues: CASSIATGTSSYEQYF. As DNA, the CDR3 is TGTGCCAGTAGTATAGCAACCGGGACTAGCTCCTACGAGCAGTACTTC.

CDR3 in amino acids: CASSSTGQFNYGYTF. DNA for the CDR3: TGTGCCAGCAGCTCGACGGGACAGTTTAACTATGGCTACACCTTC. The gene calls are TRBV7-8 and TRBJ1-2; the match to TRBD1 covers 7 bases. There are 15 residues in the CDR3. J lost 1 base, V lost 4 bases, and 6 bases had no gene match. The V gene's germline CDR1 is SGHVS and CDR2 FQNEAQ.

This sequence joins TRBV7-9 and TRBJ2-3; D may be TRBD2 (5 bases). The CDR3 runs to 15 residues. Trimming took 5 bases from V and 1 from J, leaving 13 bases between them. CDR1 is SEHNR, CDR2 FQNEAQ, per germline (reference sequence). The CDR3 coding sequence is TGTGCCAGCAGCCCCGCCGCGGGTGGCACAGATACGCAGTATTTT. It translates to CASSPAAGGTDTQYF.

V usage is TRBV7-9 and J usage is TRBJ2-1, with 7 bases identical to TRBD2. This CDR3 spans 16 amino acids. The V segment lost 2 bases and the J segment 3 bases; nucleotides outside the gene matches: 7. Looked up from germline, CDR1 is SEHNR and CDR2 is FQNEAQ (reference sequence). As DNA, the CDR3 is TGTGCCAGCAGCTTAACCTCTCCTAGCGGCTACAATGAGCAGTTCTTC. Translated: CASSLTSPSGYNEQFF. The complete variable domain, with remaining parts taken from reference TRBV7-9 and TRBJ2-1, reads DTGVSQNPRHKITKRGQNVTFRCDPISEHNRLYWYRQTLGQGPEFLTYFQNEAQLEKSRLLSDRFSAERPKGSFSTLEIQRTEQGDSAMYLCASSLTSPSGYNEQFFGPGTRLTVL.

CDR3 nucleotide sequence: TGTGCCAGCAGTATCTTGGACAGGCAGTATTTT. Its translation is CASSILDRQYF. The chain links TRBV2 to TRBJ2-3, with D maybe TRBD1 (6 bases). This CDR3 region has 11 residues. Per germline, CDR1 SNHLY and CDR2 FYNNEI. V gave up 5 bases and J gave up 11 bases, with 11 bases separating them.

J is TRBJ1-2 and V is TRBV30; D is unclear. The germline CDR1 and CDR2 sequences are GTSNPN and SVGIG (reference sequence). V was trimmed by 0 bases and J by 8 bases, leaving 16 bases between them. This CDR3 is 14 amino acids long. In DNA, the CDR3 is TGTGCCTGGAGTGTAGAAGGGAGAGCTTGGGGCTACACCTTC. As protein: CAWSVEGRAWGYTF.

In DNA form, the CDR3 reads TGTGCCAGCAGTACTGGACAGGGAGGAGAGACCCAGTACTTC. This encodes CASSTGQGGETQYF. This rearrangement joins TRBV28 to TRBJ2-5, with 8 positions matching TRBD1. The germline CDR1 and CDR2 sequences are MDHEN and SYDVKM. The trim removed 5 bases at V and 4 bases at J, leaving 6 bases unmatched. The CDR3 sequence is 14 residues long.

The chain links TRBV5-1 to TRBJ2-7; 9 bases are shared with TRBD2. The CDR3 extends over 15 amino acids. The germline gives CDR1 SGHRS, CDR2 YFSETQ. Trimming at V came to 0 bases and at J to 1 base, leaving 2 bases not matched to a gene. The CDR3 DNA follows: TGCGCCAGCAGCTTGGTAAGCGGGGGGTCCTACGAGCAGTACTTC. Translating gives CASSLVSGGSYEQYF.

The chain employs TRBV7-9 and TRBJ2-7, with unresolved D. This CDR3 is built from 13 residues. Germline V lookup: CDR1 SEHNR, CDR2 FQNEAQ (reference sequence). With 5 bases removed from V and 0 bases from J, the gap between germline ends came to 8 bases. The CDR3 protein is CASSLISSYEQYF. The CDR3 coding sequence is TGTGCCAGCAGCCTCATTAGCTCCTACGAGCAGTACTTC.